This T cell receptor beta chain derives from a study of PD-1 blockade in classical Hodgkin lymphoma. Study-wide results and caveats: Reasons behind the repertoire differences stay unclear, perhaps disease activity or earlier therapy.

Method: immunoSEQ multiplex PCR; TCRdb's copy keeps in-frame clones and lacks some. The sample records some 3,000 clones, around 71% being singletons. V lost 4 bases to trimming and J lost 7 bases, with 13 bases between them. The V gene's germline CDR1 is MGHDK and CDR2 SYGVNS. The CDR3 spans 13 residues. Points on this clone: Antigen specificity is unknown.

Following autologous stem cell transplantation, relapse occurred in every patient, and exposure to brentuximab vedotin varied. Magnetic negative selection, applied to thawed PBMCs, was used to isolate the CD8+ T cells. Under best response, outcomes were complete response, partial response or progressive disease. Sequences were derived from CD8+ T cells from blood, sampled at baseline. The receptor was derived from a human donor with classical Hodgkin lymphoma. V gene TRBV25-1 combines with J gene TRBJ1-2, with a possible D match to TRBD1 (6 bases). Here the CDR3 DNA reads TGTGCCAGCAGTGCCGGGGGCGTTAGTGGCTACACCTTC. This gives the protein CASSAGGVSGYTF.